The 21 T cell receptor beta chains below come from one sample, sequenced in a study of shared clonotypes between healthy human individuals. Generated by immunoSEQ multiplex PCR, the TCRdb table keeps only in-frame clones and is missing some. The sample holds about 490,000 clones; over 75% are singletons and the top ten take about 13%. Sequenced material: PBMCs. Receptors originate from a woman aged 40 to 50 in good health. Some clones in this sample may be carry-over from other donors' samples.

The chain links TRBV27 to TRBJ1-4; D not resolved. The CDR3 contains 14 residues. Per the germline V gene, CDR1 is MNHEY and CDR2 is SMNVEV (reference sequence). Trimming removed 8 bases from V and 0 bases from J, with 10 bases in between. In DNA, the CDR3 is TGTGCCAGCGCCGACGGGGCAACTAATGAAAAACTGTTTTTT. This sequence encodes CASADGATNEKLFF.

This chain joins TRBV10-3 and TRBJ1-1; 9 bases are shared with TRBD1. Germline lookup yields CDR1 ENHRY and CDR2 SYGVKD. V shed 5 bases, J shed 1 base, and the junction held 8 bases outside the gene matches. The CDR3 length is 16 residues. The DNA of the CDR3 is TGTGCCATCAGTAAGAACCCGGGACAGGGGAACACTGAAGCTTTCTTT. It yields the protein CAISKNPGQGNTEAFF.

The chain couples TRBV7-8 to TRBJ1-4, with 8 bases fitting TRBD1. J was trimmed by 8 bases and V by 5 bases; bases with no gene match: 7. The germline gives CDR1 SGHVS, CDR2 FQNEAQ. The CDR3 contains 14 residues. The CDR3 nucleotides are TGTGCCAGCAGCCTCTGGACAGGGCCGGAAAAACTGTTTTTT. Its translation is CASSLWTGPEKLFF.

V is TRBV19 and J is TRBJ1-1, with TRBD1 as a possible D gene (6 bases). The CDR3 is 17 amino acids. Per germline, CDR1 LNHDA and CDR2 SQIVND (reference sequence). V dropped 5 bases and J dropped 10 bases, with 29 bases sitting between them. The CDR3 reads CASSAPRAGAPENRAFF. The CDR3 DNA follows: TGTGCCAGTAGTGCCCCCAGGGCAGGGGCCCCTGAGAATAGAGCTTTCTTT.

This clone was seen once. The CDR3, as DNA: TGCGCCAGCAGCTTTTCCAGCTTATCGGCTGGGGCCAACGTCCTGACTTTC. Encoded protein: CASSFSSLSAGANVLTF. This chain uses TRBV5-1 with TRBJ2-6; D gene uncertain. Trimming removed 2 bases at V and 2 bases at J, with 14 bases between. CDR3 length equals 17 residues. Germline values: CDR1 SGHRS, CDR2 YFSETQ. Drawing the rest from reference TRBV5-1 and TRBJ2-6, the complete variable domain is KAGVTQTPRYLIKTRGQQVTLSCSPISGHRSVSWYQQTPGQGLQFLFEYFSETQRNKGNFPGRFSGRQFSNSRSEMNVSTLELGDSALYLCASSFSSLSAGANVLTFGAGSRLTVL.

There are a few counts of this clone. This rearrangement joins TRBV18 to TRBJ2-5, with TRBD2 matching over 9 bases. From germline, CDR1 is KGHSH and CDR2 LQKENI. CDR3 size: 16 residues. The junction had 8 bases not matched to a gene; V was cut back by 1 base and J by 5 bases. The CDR3 is CASSPRGTAGGETQYF. The CDR3 coding sequence is TGTGCCAGCTCACCACGGGGAACTGCGGGAGGGGAGACCCAGTACTTC.

The chain has TRBV25-1 and TRBJ1-3, with D possibly matching TRBD1 (5 bases). CDR1 MGHDK and CDR2 SYGVNS come from the germline V gene. This CDR3 is 15 amino acids long. The V gene lost 5 bases and the J gene lost 3 bases, with 14 bases spanning the gap. In DNA, the CDR3 is TGTGCCAGCAGTTCTGGGGGTTATTATGGAAACACCATATATTTT. Its translation: CASSSGGYYGNTIYF.

This sequence joins TRBV7-6 and TRBJ2-1, with 13 bases that match TRBD2. Germline V CDR1 and CDR2: SGHVS, FNYEAQ. This CDR3 contains 15 residues. The trim removed 5 bases at V and 9 bases at J, leaving 7 bases unmatched. The CDR3 DNA reads as TGTGCCAGCAGCCCGGGACTAGCGGGAAAGTTTGAGCAGTTCTTC. It is translated as CASSPGLAGKFEQFF.

CDR3 coding DNA: TGTGCCAGCAGTGAAGCGACGTATGGCTACACCTTC. Translation gives CASSEATYGYTF. J is TRBJ1-2 and V is TRBV6-1, with D unresolved. The CDR3 sequence is 12 residues long. Germline CDR1 is MNHNS and CDR2 is SASEGT. Trimming shortened V by 0 bases and J by 5 bases, and 4 bases separated the two germline ends.

The CDR3 reads CASSPLVGTNTGELFF. In DNA form, the CDR3 reads TGTGCCAGCTCACCACTGGTTGGGACGAACACCGGGGAGCTGTTTTTT. V usage is TRBV18 and J usage is TRBJ2-2, with unresolved D. This CDR3 spans 16 amino acids. V lost 1 base to trimming and J lost 0 bases, with 9 bases between them. Germline V gene lookup returns CDR1 KGHSH and CDR2 LQKENI. Full variable domain (outside the CDR3, taken from reference TRBV18 and TRBJ2-2): NAGVMQNPRHLVRRRGQEARLRCSPMKGHSHVYWYRQLPEEGLKFMVYLQKENIIDESGMPKERFSAEFPKEGPSILRIQQVVRGDSAAYFCASSPLVGTNTGELFFGEGSRLTVL.

In this sample, this clone turned up once. This chain links TRBV7-8 with TRBJ2-7; D is possibly TRBD2 (6 bases). The germline V gene has CDR1 SGHVS and CDR2 FQNEAQ. The CDR3 loop spans 15 amino acids. Trimming removed 5 bases from V and 2 bases from J, with 16 bases in between. The CDR3: CASSPPGTRPYEQYF. The CDR3 nucleotides read TGTGCCAGCAGCCCCCCCGGGACTCGACCCTACGAGCAGTACTTC.

V and J are TRBV7-2 and TRBJ2-1; no clear D. Per germline, CDR1 SGHTA and CDR2 FQGNSA. This CDR3 has 13 residues. With 8 bases removed from V and 4 bases from J, the gap between germline ends came to 12 bases. The CDR3: CASRQVTYNEQFF. CDR3 nucleotides: TGTGCCAGCCGGCAGGTCACGTACAATGAGCAGTTCTTC.

This clone was recorded only once. The chain has TRBV6-5 and TRBJ2-2, with D hard to call. Trimming removed 2 bases from V and 6 bases from J, with 10 bases in between. The CDR3 runs 14 residues. Germline V gives CDR1 MNHEY, CDR2 SVGAGI. The DNA for the CDR3 is TGTGCCAGCAGTTACCCCCCAGCCTCCGGGGAGCTGTTTTTT. Its protein product is CASSYPPASGELFF.

DNA of the CDR3: TGTGCCTGGAGCCGGACAGGGAGCTCCTACGAGCAGTACTTC. Protein product: CAWSRTGSSYEQYF. The V gene is TRBV30, the J gene TRBJ2-7; 8 bases are a match to TRBD1. The junction had 4 bases not matched to a gene; V was cut back by 3 bases and J by 0 bases. Germline V gives CDR1 GTSNPN, CDR2 SVGIG (reference sequence). The length of the CDR3 is 14 residues.

The CDR3 is CASSPSNAQAYEQYF. The CDR3 DNA follows: TGCGCCAGCAGCCCCTCAAATGCGCAAGCCTACGAGCAGTACTTC. The chain joins TRBV4-1 to TRBJ2-7, with D uncertain. The CDR3 runs to 15 residues. V shed 4 bases and J shed 2 bases, with 15 bases lying between them. The V gene's germline CDR1 is MGHRA and CDR2 YSYEKL.

The rearrangement joins TRBV29-1 to TRBJ1-3; D gene unclear. The CDR3 totals 13 residues. The germline CDR1 and CDR2 sequences are SQVTM and ANQGSEA. Trimming pared 7 bases from V and 0 bases from J, leaving 10 bases between. CDR3 loop: CSADGNSGNTIYF. DNA for the CDR3: TGCAGCGCCGACGGCAACTCTGGAAACACCATATATTTT.

Of note for this clone: Given a much more abundant clone one base away, this may be a read error. The sample has other DNA sequences that encode this CDR3 too. This rearrangement joins TRBV18 to TRBJ2-2; TRBD2 is a possible D gene (6 bases). Trimming left V 6 bases short and J 0 bases short, with 17 bases between. Germline V gene lookup returns CDR1 KGHSH and CDR2 LQKENI. The CDR3 consists of 17 residues. CDR3 in amino acids: CASSPLREPANTGELFF. The DNA for the CDR3 is TGTGCCAGCTCGCCATTGCGGGAACCCGCGAACACCGGGGAGCTGTTTTTT. The full variable domain, rest sourced from reference TRBV18 and TRBJ2-2, is NAGVMQNPRHLVRRRGQEARLRCSPMKGHSHVYWYRQLPEEGLKFMVYLQKENIIDESGMPKERFSAEFPKEGPSILRIQQVVRGDSAAYFCASSPLREPANTGELFFGEGSRLTVL.

The J gene is TRBJ2-7, the V gene TRBV27; 7 bases map to TRBD1. The trim removed 2 bases at V and 0 bases at J, leaving 10 bases unmatched. Germline values: CDR1 MNHEY, CDR2 SMNVEV (reference sequence). This CDR3 spans 17 amino acids. This CDR3 is CASSLGYYGTVSYEQYF. The CDR3 region has the DNA TGTGCCAGCAGTTTAGGCTACTATGGGACAGTCTCCTACGAGCAGTACTTC.

V and J are TRBV19 and TRBJ2-7; TRBD2 matches 12 bases. The V and J ends lost 1 base and 1 base, in that order; junction bases with no gene match: 8. Germline V gene lookup returns CDR1 LNHDA and CDR2 SQIVND (reference sequence). The CDR3 spans 18 residues. The CDR3 DNA follows: TGTGCCAGTAGTATAGCACCCCCGACTAGCGGGGGATCCTACGAGCAGTACTTC. Translation gives CASSIAPPTSGGSYEQYF. Filled out from reference TRBV19 and TRBJ2-7, the complete variable domain reads DGGITQSPKYLFRKEGQNVTLSCEQNLNHDAMYWYRQDPGQGLRLIYYSQIVNDFQKGDIAEGYSVSREKKESFPLTVTSAQKNPTAFYLCASSIAPPTSGGSYEQYFGPGTRLTVT.

This chain uses TRBV5-5 with TRBJ2-7; 8 bases are shared with TRBD2. V shed 4 bases and J 5 bases; nucleotides not matched to a gene: 14. Germline lookup yields CDR1 SGHKS and CDR2 YYEKEE (reference sequence). The CDR3 is 16 amino acids. The CDR3 sequence is CASSPLLGTSLDEQYF. The CDR3 DNA reads TGTGCCAGCAGCCCCCTCCTCGGGACTAGTCTCGACGAGCAGTACTTC.

The chain combines TRBV7-2 with TRBJ1-1; 8 bases match TRBD1. Germline V gives CDR1 SGHTA, CDR2 FQGNSA. Losses at the gene ends were 3 bases for V and 7 bases for J; bases not matched to a gene: 4. This CDR3 has 13 amino acids. The CDR3 DNA is TGTGCCAGCAGCTTGAGACAGGGGATTGAAGCTTTCTTT. Encoded protein: CASSLRQGIEAFF.